The 2 T cell receptor beta chains below come from one sample, sequenced in a study of shared clonotypes between healthy human individuals. The assay was immunoSEQ multiplex PCR, and TCRdb's table has in-frame clones only and misses some. The sample includes 2 million to 3 million clones, 80% to 95% seen only once; the top ten take around 0.4%. Sequencing input: naive CD4+ T cells from PBMCs. The subset here: CD45RA+ positively selected. These TCRs come from a man aged 18 to 29 in good health. Some clones in this sample may be carry-over from other donors' samples.

This clone was seen just once. V usage is TRBV7-3 and J usage is TRBJ2-1, with 11 bases identical to TRBD2. The CDR3 is made up of 15 amino acids. Looked up from germline, CDR1 is SGHTA and CDR2 is FQGTGA. The V segment lost 4 bases and the J segment 8 bases; nucleotides outside the gene matches: 7. The CDR3 coding sequence is TGTGCCAGCAGCTCCTCCGGGACTAGCGGCGATGAGCAGTTCTTC. Translating it yields CASSSSGTSGDEQFF.

CDR3 nucleotides: TGTGCCAGTAGTATACGGGAGCTCTATGGCTACACCTTC. Encoded protein: CASSIRELYGYTF. The chain employs TRBV19 and TRBJ1-2; D is undetermined. Germline V gene sequence: CDR1 LNHDA, CDR2 SQIVND (reference sequence). The CDR3 loop spans 13 amino acids. V was clipped by 2 bases and J by 4 bases, with 8 bases between them.